Listed here are 26 T cell receptor beta chains from one sample, sequenced in a study of blood T cell repertoires in COVID-19. Using immunoSEQ multiplex PCR, the repertoire was profiled, and TCRdb retains in-frame clones only, with some absent. Among 180,000 or so clones listed, around 85% were seen once. The sample comprised peripheral blood. Source of these receptors: a man aged 50-60 years who had recovered from COVID-19.

The chain combines TRBV28 with TRBJ1-1; 7 bases line up with TRBD1. Unmatched junction bases numbered 6, after V lost 1 base and J lost 1 base. This CDR3 is 16 amino acids long. Germline CDR1 reads MDHEN; CDR2 reads SYDVKM. This chain's CDR3 is CASSLYTGEGNTEAFF. For the CDR3, the DNA is TGTGCCAGCAGTTTATACACAGGGGAAGGGAACACTGAAGCTTTCTTT.

The chain couples TRBV28 to TRBJ2-2; 8 positions match TRBD1. The CDR3 spans 14 residues. CDR1 is MDHEN and CDR2 is SYDVKM in the germline V gene. V shed 7 bases and J 3 bases; nucleotides not matched to a gene: 4. CDR3 nucleotides: TGTGCCAGCACAGGGGGCCTTTACACCGGGGAGCTGTTTTTT. Translating gives CASTGGLYTGELFF.

This rearrangement joins TRBV20-1 to TRBJ1-4; D is ambiguous. This CDR3 is 11 amino acids long. Germline CDR1 DFQATT, CDR2 SNEGSKA (reference sequence). V lost 6 bases and J lost 8, with 10 bases in between. This CDR3 reads CSALGVEKLFF. In nucleotides, the CDR3 is TGCAGTGCCCTAGGTGTGGAAAAACTGTTTTTT.

This clone has just one count. The V and J genes are TRBV30 and TRBJ1-5, with a tentative D call TRBD1 (5 bases). This CDR3 region has 16 residues. Germline V gene sequence: CDR1 GTSNPN, CDR2 SVGIG (reference sequence). The V and J ends lost 3 bases and 0 bases respectively, with 15 bases between them. The CDR3 here is CAWSSRGLYSNQPQHF. For the CDR3, the DNA is TGTGCCTGGAGCAGTAGGGGTCTCTATAGCAATCAGCCCCAGCATTTT.

The genes are TRBV4-3 and TRBJ1-2; no reliable D call. The CDR3 has 12 amino acids. Looked up from germline, CDR1 is LGHNA and CDR2 is YSLEER. V gave up 0 bases and J gave up 6 bases, with 5 bases separating them. In nucleotides, the CDR3 is TGCGCCAGCAGCCAAGAATATCATGGCTACACCTTC. It translates to CASSQEYHGYTF.

This clone showed up just a few times. The rearrangement links TRBV30 to TRBJ1-2, with a tentative D call TRBD1 (6 bases). The CDR3 sequence is 13 residues long. CDR1 and CDR2 (germline): GTSNPN, SVGIG (reference sequence). V dropped 3 bases and J dropped 13 bases, with 21 bases sitting between them. The CDR3 protein is CAWSPRQGKWCTF. In DNA, the CDR3 is TGTGCCTGGAGCCCCCGGCAGGGGAAATGGTGCACCTTC.

The rearrangement links TRBV3-1 (or the pseudogene TRBV3-2) to TRBJ2-1, with TRBD2 identical over 9 bases. The CDR3 has 17 residues. Germline loops: CDR1 LGHDT, CDR2 YNNKEL (reference sequence). V shed 1 base, J shed 1 base, and the junction held 5 bases outside the gene matches. The CDR3 nucleotides are TGTGCCAGCAGCCAAGTTCCCAGCGGGAGGTCCTACAATGAGCAGTTCTTC. Translated, it gives CASSQVPSGRSYNEQFF.

The V gene is TRBV7-8, the J gene TRBJ2-5; 11 positions match TRBD2. Germline CDR1 reads SGHVS; CDR2 reads FQNEAQ. CDR3 size: 16 residues. Unmatched junction bases numbered 11, after V lost 7 bases and J lost 4 bases. The CDR3 coding sequence is TGTGCCAGCACCATAACTAGCGGGAGCTTGGGAGAGACCCAGTACTTC. Residues: CASTITSGSLGETQYF.

This clone was observed a few times. The chain is built from TRBV5-1 and TRBJ2-2; unclear D gene. Germline V gives CDR1 SGHRS, CDR2 YFSETQ. V lost 3 bases and J 5 bases, leaving 29 bases between the germline ends. The CDR3 is made up of 20 amino acids. CDR3 coding DNA: TGCGCCAGCAGCTCCCATCAACTAACTCCCGTATTTGATGGGACCGGGGAGCTGTTTTTT. It encodes CASSSHQLTPVFDGTGELFF.

This clone has just a few counts. The chain recombines TRBV27 with TRBJ2-5, with 12 nucleotides matching TRBD2. Per the germline V gene, CDR1 is MNHEY and CDR2 is SMNVEV (reference sequence). This CDR3 comprises 15 residues. Trimming removed 2 bases from V and 7 bases from J; junction bases left unmatched: 5. The CDR3, as DNA: TGTGCCAGCAGTTTAGGACTAGCGGGATTGGGGACCCAGTACTTC. Encoded protein: CASSLGLAGLGTQYF.

J is TRBJ1-2 and V is TRBV3-1 (or the pseudogene TRBV3-2); D is undetermined. V was clipped by 3 bases and J by 3 bases, with 8 bases between them. The CDR3 is 13 amino acids. Looked up from germline, CDR1 is LGHDT and CDR2 is YNNKEL (reference sequence). CDR3 amino acids: CASSHQEDYGYTF. CDR3 DNA: TGTGCCAGCAGCCACCAGGAAGACTATGGCTACACCTTC.

This chain links TRBV5-4 with TRBJ1-2, with 8 bases that match TRBD1. V shed 5 bases, J shed 3 bases, and the junction held 9 bases outside the gene matches. The germline V gene has CDR1 SGHNT and CDR2 YYREEE (reference sequence). CDR3 length equals 15 residues. The CDR3 nucleotides are TGTGCCAGCAGTCCTAGGTTGACAGGGGACTATGGCTACACCTTC. It codes for CASSPRLTGDYGYTF.

The rearrangement joins TRBV11-2 to TRBJ2-7; a possible D gene is TRBD1 (5 bases). V was pared by 5 bases and J by 6 bases, with 17 bases between. This CDR3 has 14 residues. The germline V gene encodes CDR1 SGHAT and CDR2 FQNNGV. Written as DNA, the CDR3 is TGTGCCAGCAGCCCAGGGAACCTTCGGTCCGAGCAGTACTTC. Its protein product is CASSPGNLRSEQYF.

The chain links TRBV7-2 to TRBJ2-5, with a tentative D call TRBD2 (6 bases). Trimming left V 5 bases short and J 3 bases short, with 13 bases between. Germline CDR1 reads SGHTA; CDR2 reads FQGNSA. The CDR3 runs to 14 residues. CDR3 in DNA: TGTGCCAGCAGCCCACCGGGACTCAAAGAGACCCAGTACTTC. Translation gives CASSPPGLKETQYF.

The rearrangement joins TRBV5-1 to TRBJ1-6; D not certain. V dropped 2 bases and J dropped 0 bases, with 12 bases sitting between them. This CDR3 has 17 residues. The germline gives CDR1 SGHRS, CDR2 YFSETQ. CDR3 sequence reads: CASSLSTLSSYNSPLHF. CDR3 bases: TGCGCCAGCAGCTTATCGACTTTGAGCTCCTATAATTCACCCCTCCACTTT. Complete variable domain (other parts from reference TRBV5-1 and TRBJ1-6): KAGVTQTPRYLIKTRGQQVTLSCSPISGHRSVSWYQQTPGQGLQFLFEYFSETQRNKGNFPGRFSGRQFSNSRSEMNVSTLELGDSALYLCASSLSTLSSYNSPLHFGNGTRLTVT.

The rearrangement joins TRBV5-4 to TRBJ2-7; D is perhaps TRBD1 (6 bases). This CDR3 has 13 amino acids. Trimming cost V 0 bases and J 6 bases, with 10 bases left between them. CDR1 SGHNT and CDR2 YYREEE come from the germline V gene (reference sequence). DNA of the CDR3: TGTGCCAGCAGCTTGGTAGGGGGTCCCGAGCAGTACTTC. This sequence encodes CASSLVGGPEQYF.

V is TRBV19 and J is TRBJ2-5; 8 bases are a match to TRBD1. CDR1 and CDR2 (germline): LNHDA, SQIVND (reference sequence). CDR3 length equals 18 residues. J gave up 0 bases and V 6 bases, and 15 bases lay outside the gene matches. CDR3 sequence: CASSDYGQGLTYQETQYF. For the CDR3, the DNA is TGTGCCAGTAGCGATTACGGACAGGGTCTCACTTACCAAGAGACCCAGTACTTC.

This rearrangement joins TRBV10-2 to TRBJ2-3, with TRBD1 as a possible D gene (6 bases). Trimming pared 8 bases from V and 2 bases from J, leaving 17 bases between. CDR3 size: 15 residues. Germline CDR1 reads WSHSY; CDR2 reads SAAADI. CDR3 residues: CASAGQKGPTDTQYF. The CDR3 region has the DNA TGCGCCAGCGCCGGACAGAAGGGGCCCACAGATACGCAGTATTTT.

The J gene is TRBJ2-3, the V gene TRBV5-6, with D perhaps matching TRBD1 (6 bases). The CDR3 sequence is 14 residues long. Germline CDR1 reads SGHDT; CDR2 reads YYEEEE. The V gene lost 2 bases and the J gene lost 5 bases, with 12 bases spanning the gap. CDR3 bases: TGTGCCAGCAGCTTCTACTCAGGGGAAGATACGCAGTATTTT. It codes for CASSFYSGEDTQYF.

V gene TRBV27 combines with J gene TRBJ2-7; tentative D call: TRBD1 (5 bases). Germline V CDR1 and CDR2: MNHEY, SMNVEV (reference sequence). The CDR3 is 13 residues long. V lost 7 bases and J 4 bases, leaving 14 bases between the germline ends. CDR3 in amino acids: CASKGQGIYEQYF. The CDR3, as DNA: TGTGCCAGCAAGGGGCAGGGTATATACGAGCAGTACTTC.

V is TRBV19 and J is TRBJ2-2; D remains unclear. The CDR3 runs 14 residues. Deletions cut 4 bases from V and 6 bases from J, with 12 bases between. Germline CDR1 is LNHDA and CDR2 is SQIVND (reference sequence). CDR3 DNA: TGTGCCAGTAGTACTCTCAGGCTTTCCGGGGAGCTGTTTTTT. Translating gives CASSTLRLSGELFF.

The rearrangement uses TRBV6-1 and TRBJ2-1; D perhaps matches TRBD1 (6 bases). The length of the CDR3 is 16 residues. Trimming took 1 base from V and 4 from J, leaving 14 bases between them. Per germline, CDR1 MNHNS and CDR2 SASEGT. CDR3 nucleotide sequence: TGTGCCAGCAGTGAAGGCAGGACAGAGCCTTACAATGAGCAGTTCTTC. This codes for CASSEGRTEPYNEQFF.

The chain joins TRBV5-3 to TRBJ2-1; a weak D match, TRBD2 (5 bases). TRBV5-3 qualifies as an ORF whose function is uncertain. This CDR3 is built from 16 residues. V shed 1 base and J shed 0 bases, with 11 bases lying between them. The CDR3 DNA reads TGTGCCAGAAGCTTGACGGACTCCAGCTCCTACAATGAGCAGTTCTTC. The encoded protein is CARSLTDSSSYNEQFF.

The CDR3 DNA reads TGTGCCAGCAGCTTTACTCGGGGATCCACAGATACGCAGTATTTT. Translating it yields CASSFTRGSTDTQYF. The chain uses TRBV7-3 and TRBJ2-3, with D possibly TRBD2 on 5 matching bases. CDR1 SGHTA and CDR2 FQGTGA come from the germline V gene. V lost 3 bases and J 2 bases, leaving 12 bases between the germline ends. CDR3 size: 15 residues.

V and J are TRBV19 and TRBJ2-2; the D gene is possibly TRBD2 (5 bases). This CDR3 spans 15 amino acids. Trimming took off 6 bases at V and 6 bases at J, with 17 bases between the two ends. Germline CDR1 and CDR2: LNHDA and SQIVND (reference sequence). This chain's CDR3 is CASSPSRAAAGELFF. CDR3 DNA sequence: TGTGCCAGTAGCCCTTCGAGGGCGGCGGCCGGGGAGCTGTTTTTT.

The CDR3 nucleotides are TGTGCCAGCTCGAGCGGTAGTCGAAACACCATATATTTT. Translating it yields CASSSGSRNTIYF. The V and J genes are TRBV18 and TRBJ1-3; no clear D. The CDR3 runs 13 residues. Germline values: CDR1 KGHSH, CDR2 LQKENI. V was pared by 6 bases and J by 5 bases, with 11 bases between.